This TCR beta chain was observed in a study of T cell responses to AZD1222 COVID-19 vaccine. The protocol was immunoSEQ multiplex PCR, while the TCRdb copy is restricted to in-frame clones and leaves out a portion. This table has some 140,000 clones, around 92% appearing once. About this clone: Its antigen is as yet unknown.

Study results and caveats: Spike-specific TCR breadth and depth grew following two AZD1222 doses. The donor group comprised mostly white British people and more females; the analysis possibly underestimated clonal diversity. Baseline testing showed seropositivity in only five or six AZD1222 recipients. Of spike-specific TCRs, nearly half reportedly target regions left unmutated in variants.

Between the trimmed V and J ends, which lost 3 bases and 4 bases, there was a span of 10 bases. This CDR3 has 14 residues. Germline V gene sequence: CDR1 MDHEN, CDR2 SYDVKM. The chain has TRBV28 and TRBJ1-5; possibly TRBD1 for D (5 bases). The input for sequencing was peripheral blood, taken on day 0 of AZD1222 vaccination. The sequence was collected from an adult in good health. The CDR3 loop reads CASSFGGSNQPQHF. The CDR3, as DNA: TGTGCCAGCAGTTTTGGGGGATCTAATCAGCCCCAGCATTTT.